Detailed here is one TCR beta chain. This specimen comes from a study of cytomegalovirus exposure and HLA in healthy donors. This CDR3 spans 14 amino acids. Germline V gives CDR1 SQVTM, CDR2 ANQGSEA. J was trimmed by 4 bases and V by 4 bases; bases with no gene match: 5. The PCR used 60 Vbeta and 13 Jbeta primers. In the study's own analysis: As a later analysis found, there were 82 million or so unique TCR beta chains, of which roughly 11 million were shared. Here immunoSEQ multiplex PCR was the method, and the copy in TCRdb shows in-frame clones only, minus some. The DNA gave D and trimming, while V, J and clone size come from that table. The data show 180,000 or so clones, with around 86% seen just once and around 6% held by the top ten.

V is TRBV29-1 and J is TRBJ2-1; 9 bases line up with TRBD2. This TCR was recovered from a woman between 50 and 59 years old in good health and CMV-seropositive. The sample taken for sequencing was PBMCs. The DNA of the CDR3 is TGCAGCGTTGGAGCGGGAGGCTCTTACAATGAGCAGTTCTTC. Translated: CSVGAGGSYNEQFF.